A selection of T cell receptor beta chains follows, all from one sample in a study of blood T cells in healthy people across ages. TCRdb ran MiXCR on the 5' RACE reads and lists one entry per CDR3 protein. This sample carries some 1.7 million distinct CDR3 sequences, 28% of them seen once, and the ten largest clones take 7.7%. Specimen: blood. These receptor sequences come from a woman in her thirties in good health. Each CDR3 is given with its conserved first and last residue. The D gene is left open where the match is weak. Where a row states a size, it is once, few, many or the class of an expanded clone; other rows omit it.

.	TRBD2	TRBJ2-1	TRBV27	TGTGCCAGCAGTACCCGCGGGCGGGAGAATGGGCAGTTCTTC	CASSTRGRENGQFF
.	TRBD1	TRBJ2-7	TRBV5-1	TGCGCCTCACACATCGGGACGGGACAGCCTGGCTACGAGCAGTACTTC	CASHIGTGQPGYEQYF
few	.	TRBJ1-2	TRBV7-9	TGTGCCAGCAGCTTTCCAGGGGTCGGTGGCTACACCTTC	CASSFPGVGGYTF
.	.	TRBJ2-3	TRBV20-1	TGCAGTGCTCCCCTCCTACGTGGCGGGGATACGCAGTATTTT	CSAPLLRGGDTQYF
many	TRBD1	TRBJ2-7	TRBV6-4	TGTGCCCCGATGGACAGGGGATGGGACGAGCAGTACTTC	CAPMDRGWDEQYF
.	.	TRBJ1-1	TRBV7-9	TGTGCCAGCAGTTCAACCGCGGACGGGGGCACTGAAGCTTTCTTT	CASSSTADGGTEAFF
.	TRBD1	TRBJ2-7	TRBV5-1	TGCGCCAGCGGACCTACCGACAGGGTTTCCTACGAGCAGTACTTC	CASGPTDRVSYEQYF
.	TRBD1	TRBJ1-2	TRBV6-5	TGTGTCAGCAGTTCGAACGACAGGGTATACACCTTC	CVSSSNDRVYTF
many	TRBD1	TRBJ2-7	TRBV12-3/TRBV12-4	TGTGCCAGCAGTGAGACAGGGTACTACTACGAGCAGTACTTC	CASSETGYYYEQYF
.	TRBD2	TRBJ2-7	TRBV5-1	TGCGCCAGCAGCGCTACCGGGACTAGCACCCACGAGCAGTACTTC	CASSATGTSTHEQYF
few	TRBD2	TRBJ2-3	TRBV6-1	TGTGCCAGCAGTCGCACTAAGCCTAGCGGATTTAGCACAGATACGCAGTATTTT	CASSRTKPSGFSTDTQYF
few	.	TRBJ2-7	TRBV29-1	TGCAGCGTTGAAGGGCAGGATCGGCTCGAGCAGTACTTC	CSVEGQDRLEQYF
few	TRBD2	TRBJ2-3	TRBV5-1	TGCGCCAGCAGCTTGGAGGGACTAGCGGGGAGCACAGATACGCAGTATTTT	CASSLEGLAGSTDTQYF
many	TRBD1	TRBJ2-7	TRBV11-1	TGTGCCAGCAGCCCCCGTGGGACAGGGAAGGACGAGCAGTACTTC	CASSPRGTGKDEQYF
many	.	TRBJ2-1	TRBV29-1	TGCAGCGTTCCAGGGAAGGATGCCTACAATGAGCAGTTCTTC	CSVPGKDAYNEQFF
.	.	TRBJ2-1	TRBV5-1	TGCGCCAGCAGCCAATCAACTTTCAATGAGCAGTTCTTC	CASSQSTFNEQFF
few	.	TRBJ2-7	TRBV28	TGTGCCAGTCGTCGGGCAGGCTACGAGCAGTACTTC	CASRRAGYEQYF
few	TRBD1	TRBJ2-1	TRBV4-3	TGCGCCAGCAGCCAGGGACAGATATACAATGAGCGGTTCTTC	CASSQGQIYNERFF
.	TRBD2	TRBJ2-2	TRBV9	TGTGCCAGCAGCGTAGGTGGCGCGGGGGGATACACCGGGGAGCTGTTTTTT	CASSVGGAGGYTGELFF
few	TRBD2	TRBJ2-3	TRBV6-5	TGTGCCAGCAGTTATGGGACACGCGGGAGGGATACGCAGTATTTT	CASSYGTRGRDTQYF
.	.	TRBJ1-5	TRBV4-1	TGCGCCAGCAGCCTTTACAGGGATTATAGCAATCAGCCCCAGCATTTT	CASSLYRDYSNQPQHF
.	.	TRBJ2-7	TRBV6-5	TGTGTCAGCCATGGGCAGGGTCACGAGCAGTACTTC	CVSHGQGHEQYF
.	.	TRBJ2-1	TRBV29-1	TGCAGCGTTTCCTCCAGGGGATTGGCTGATGAGCAGTTCTTC	CSVSSRGLADEQFF
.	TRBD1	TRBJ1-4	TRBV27	TGTGCCAGCAGACTCCGGGACAGGGATAGTGAAAAACTGTTTTTT	CASRLRDRDSEKLFF
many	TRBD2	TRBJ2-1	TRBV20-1	TGCAGTGCAACCGGGACTACTTATGAGCAGTTCTTC	CSATGTTYEQFF
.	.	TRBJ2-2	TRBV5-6	TGTGCCAGCAGCTTGGACTCTCGGGGCAACACCGGGGAGCTGTTTTTT	CASSLDSRGNTGELFF
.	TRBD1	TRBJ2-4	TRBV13	TGTGCCAGCAGGGTGGGACAGCAGGATCACATTCAGTACTTC	CASRVGQQDHIQYF
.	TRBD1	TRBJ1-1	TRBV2	TGTGCCACTCGAGGGACAGGGGGCATCATGAACACTGAAGCTTTCTTT	CATRGTGGIMNTEAFF
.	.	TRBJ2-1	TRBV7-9	TGTGCCAGCAGCCCCCGTAATGACAGCCAAAATGAGCAGTTCTTC	CASSPRNDSQNEQFF
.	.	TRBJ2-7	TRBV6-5	TGTGCCAGCAGTTACGAGTGGGCTAGCGACTACGAGCAGTACTTC	CASSYEWASDYEQYF
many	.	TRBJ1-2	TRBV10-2	TGCGCCAGCACCCAAGGGAGGGGCTCTGGCTACACCTTC	CASTQGRGSGYTF
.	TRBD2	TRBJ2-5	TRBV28	TGTGCCAGCAGTCCCACGGTAGCGGGGGGGCCCTTCCAAGAGACCCAGCACTTC	CASSPTVAGGPFQETQHF
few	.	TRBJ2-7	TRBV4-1	TGCGCCAGCAGCCCAAGCATGAGAGAGCTCTCCTACGAGCAGTACTTC	CASSPSMRELSYEQYF
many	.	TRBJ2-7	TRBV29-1	TGCAGCGTTGAAACGCTCTACGAGCAGTACTTC	CSVETLYEQYF
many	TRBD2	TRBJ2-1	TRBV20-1	TGCAGTGCTAACTCCGGGACTAGCGGGGGCGATGAGCAGTTCTTC	CSANSGTSGGDEQFF
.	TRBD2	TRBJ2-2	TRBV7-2	TGTGCCAGCAGAAAGACTAGCGGGAGTGGGAACACCGGGGAGCTGTTTTTT	CASRKTSGSGNTGELFF
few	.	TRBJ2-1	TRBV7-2	TGTGCCAGCAGCTTAGAAGCGAGCAACTCCTACAATGAGCAGTTCTTC	CASSLEASNSYNEQFF
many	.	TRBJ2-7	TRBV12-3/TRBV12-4	TGTGCCAGCAGTTTAGCCGGAGTTTCGATCGAGCAGTACTTC	CASSLAGVSIEQYF
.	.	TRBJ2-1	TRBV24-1	TGTGCCGCCAGTGGAGACAGTTACGAGCAGTTCTTC	CAASGDSYEQFF
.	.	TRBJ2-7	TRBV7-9	TGTGCCAGCAGCTTATTCCAGGATGACGAGCAGTACTTC	CASSLFQDDEQYF
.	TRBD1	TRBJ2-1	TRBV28	TGTGCCAGCACGTTCGGGACAGGTTACAATGAGCAGTTCTTC	CASTFGTGYNEQFF